The clone carrying this TCR beta chain was detected many times. Its cognate antigen is unknown. CDR3 size: 14 residues. Germline CDR1 is MNHEY and CDR2 is SMNVEV (reference sequence). The V and J ends lost 7 bases and 9 bases, in that order; junction bases with no gene match: 6. Amplified TCR beta CDR3 regions came from RNA transcripts. First-round RT-PCR with HTBI primers amplified the TCR CDR3 region. From the multiplex PCR reads, TCRdb called clonotypes with MiXCR, one entry per CDR3 protein. The repertoire holds 500,000 to 800,000 distinct CDR3 sequences, with around 13% as singletons. The entry originates in a study of T cells in Graves' hyperthyroidism and ophthalmopathy. Notes on the study in general: Blood also held most thyroid clonotypes expanded beyond 0.001.

The TCR sequence derives from a woman aged 45 to 65 with Graves' ophthalmopathy. The chain couples TRBV27 to TRBJ1-6; 10 bases match TRBD1. Sequencing used blood. DNA for the CDR3: TGTGCCAGCACATGGACAGGGGGAGGTTCACCCCTCCACTTT. Amino acid sequence: CASTWTGGGSPLHF.